This T cell receptor (beta chain) derives from a study of OX40 agonist ivuxolimab in advanced cancers. Overall study context: Patient treatment consisted of intravenous ivuxolimab administration every 2 weeks at 0.01 to 10 mg/kg. Study-level points and caveats: Several nonresponders also turned out to have low normalized T-cell clonal expansion.

Concerning this clone itself: The antigen remains undetermined.

The data were produced by immunoSEQ multiplex PCR, yet TCRdb's version contains in-frame clones alone and is incomplete. The table lists about 79,000 clones, 90% of them singletons. Autoimmune disease history or systemic immunosuppression disqualified patients. Blood samples were obtained at baseline, cycle 4 day 1, and cycle 7 day 1. The clonotype comes from an adult with an advanced solid tumor such as melanoma, head and neck, liver or kidney cancer. Sequenced material: CD4+ or CD8+ T cells sorted from blood, taken in a trial of the OX40 agonist ivuxolimab.

The CDR3 is CASSLGGAGGLETQYF. CDR3 DNA: TGTGCCAGCAGTCTAGGAGGGGCAGGGGGCCTGGAGACCCAGTACTTC. The chain employs TRBV28 and TRBJ2-5, with 8 bases aligning to TRBD1. This CDR3 has 16 residues. CDR1 is MDHEN, CDR2 SYDVKM, per germline. Losses at the gene ends were 5 bases for V and 5 bases for J; bases not matched to a gene: 13.